The clone carrying this TCR beta chain has a handful of counts. Its antigen remains unidentified. The sample comes from a study of post-analysis software for immune sequencing data. Study results and caveats: Controls significantly exceeded multiple sclerosis patients in normalized Chao1 diversity. Patients showed TRBV5-6, TRBV5-1 and TRBV20-1 among roughly 5 TRBV segments more frequent than in controls.

Unique-molecular-identifier-tagged TCR beta cDNA libraries were used. From the PCR reads, TCRdb called clonotypes with MiXCR, one entry per CDR3 protein. The top ten hold approximately 6% of the sample, which has about 540,000 distinct CDR3 sequences, approximately 34% seen once. The CDR3 totals 14 residues. Trimming stripped 8 bases from V and 6 bases from J, with 20 bases between. Per the germline V gene, CDR1 is DFQATT and CDR2 is SNEGSKA (reference sequence). Source material: blood. The genes are TRBV20-1 and TRBJ2-1; TRBD1 might be the D (5 bases). The TCR comes from a girl aged 2-17 years with multiple sclerosis. CDR3 bases: TGCAGTACCGAAATACCCCAGGGTTTCAATGAGCAGTTCTTC. Translated, it gives CSTEIPQGFNEQFF.